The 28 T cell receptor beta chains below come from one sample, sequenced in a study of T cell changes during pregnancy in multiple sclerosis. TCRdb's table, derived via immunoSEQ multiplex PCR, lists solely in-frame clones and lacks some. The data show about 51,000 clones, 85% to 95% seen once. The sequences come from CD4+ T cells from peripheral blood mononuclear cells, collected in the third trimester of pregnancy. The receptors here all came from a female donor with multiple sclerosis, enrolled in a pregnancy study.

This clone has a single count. CDR3 region: CASSPQGGYTF. CDR3 DNA sequence: TGTGCCAGCAGCCCACAGGGGGGCTACACCTTC. The rearrangement links TRBV28 to TRBJ1-2; TRBD1 matches at 7 bases. This CDR3 contains 11 residues. J was trimmed by 8 bases and V by 6 bases; bases with no gene match: 3. Germline V gives CDR1 MDHEN, CDR2 SYDVKM.

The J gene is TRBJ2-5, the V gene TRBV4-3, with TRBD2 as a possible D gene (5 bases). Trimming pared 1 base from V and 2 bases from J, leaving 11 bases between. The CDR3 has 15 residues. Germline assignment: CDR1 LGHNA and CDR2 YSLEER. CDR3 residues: CASSQGGNSQETQYF. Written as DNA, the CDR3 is TGCGCCAGCAGCCAAGGAGGGAACTCACAAGAGACCCAGTACTTC.

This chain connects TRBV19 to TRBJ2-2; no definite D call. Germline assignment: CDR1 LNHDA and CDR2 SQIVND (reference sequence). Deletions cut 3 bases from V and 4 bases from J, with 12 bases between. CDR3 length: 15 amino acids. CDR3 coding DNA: TGTGCCAGTAGTATGCGGAGTGATCTCACCGGGGAGCTGTTTTTT. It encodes CASSMRSDLTGELFF.

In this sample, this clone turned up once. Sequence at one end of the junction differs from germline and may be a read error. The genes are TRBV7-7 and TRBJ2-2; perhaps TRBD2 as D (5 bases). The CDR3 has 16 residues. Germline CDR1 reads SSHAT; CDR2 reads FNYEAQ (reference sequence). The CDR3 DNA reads TGTGCTAGCAGCTTAGCGAGTGCAACGAACACCGGGGAGCTGTTTTTT. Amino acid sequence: CASSLASATNTGELFF.

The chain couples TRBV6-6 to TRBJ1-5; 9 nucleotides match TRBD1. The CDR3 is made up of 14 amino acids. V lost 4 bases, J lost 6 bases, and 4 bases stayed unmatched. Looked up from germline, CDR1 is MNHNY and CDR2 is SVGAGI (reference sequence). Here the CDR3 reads CASSLRQGGQPQHF. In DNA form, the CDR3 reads TGTGCCAGCAGTTTGAGACAGGGGGGTCAGCCCCAGCATTTT.

In DNA, the CDR3 is TGTGCCAGCAGCACCCGGTGGGGGGAAGTGACCGGGGAGCTGTTTTTT. Encoded protein: CASSTRWGEVTGELFF. This chain connects TRBV14 to TRBJ2-2, with D maybe TRBD2 (6 bases). This CDR3 contains 16 residues. V was cut by 5 bases and J by 5 bases, with 18 bases left in between. Per the germline V gene, CDR1 is SGHDN and CDR2 is FVKESK.

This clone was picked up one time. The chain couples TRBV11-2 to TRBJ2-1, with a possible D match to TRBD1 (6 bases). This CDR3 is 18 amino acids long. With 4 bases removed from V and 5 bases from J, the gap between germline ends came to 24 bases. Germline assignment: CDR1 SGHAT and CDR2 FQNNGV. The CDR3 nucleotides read TGTGCCAGCAGCTCCGACAGGAGAATTTCCTTAAACGACAATGAGCAGTTCTTC. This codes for CASSSDRRISLNDNEQFF.

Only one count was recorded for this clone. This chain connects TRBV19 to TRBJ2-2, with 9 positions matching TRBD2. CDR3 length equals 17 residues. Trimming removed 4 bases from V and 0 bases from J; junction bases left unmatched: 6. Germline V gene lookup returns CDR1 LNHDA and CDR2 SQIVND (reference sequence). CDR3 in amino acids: CASSKTSGFANTGELFF. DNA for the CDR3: TGTGCCAGTAGTAAGACTAGCGGCTTCGCGAACACCGGGGAGCTGTTTTTT.

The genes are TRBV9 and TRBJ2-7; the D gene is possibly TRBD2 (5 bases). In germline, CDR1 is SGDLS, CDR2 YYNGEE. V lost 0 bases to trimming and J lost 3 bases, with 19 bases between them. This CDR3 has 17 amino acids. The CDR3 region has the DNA TGTGCCAGCAGCGTAGGGGGAGCTAGCCAAAGCTACTACGAGCAGTACTTC. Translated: CASSVGGASQSYYEQYF.

CDR3 loop: CASSQERNRGSSGANVLTF. CDR3 DNA sequence: TGCGCCAGCAGCCAAGAGAGGAACAGGGGGAGCTCTGGGGCCAACGTCCTGACTTTC. The rearrangement joins TRBV4-3 to TRBJ2-6; 8 bases are shared with TRBD1. Germline lookup yields CDR1 LGHNA and CDR2 YSLEER. The CDR3 has 19 residues. J lost 0 bases, V lost 0 bases, and 7 bases had no gene match.

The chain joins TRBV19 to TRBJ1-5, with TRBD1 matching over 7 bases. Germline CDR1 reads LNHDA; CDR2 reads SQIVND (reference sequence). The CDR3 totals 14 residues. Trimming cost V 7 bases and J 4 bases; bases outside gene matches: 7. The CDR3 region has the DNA TGTGCCAGTAACGGACAGGCGGGGAATCAGCCCCAGCATTTT. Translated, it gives CASNGQAGNQPQHF.

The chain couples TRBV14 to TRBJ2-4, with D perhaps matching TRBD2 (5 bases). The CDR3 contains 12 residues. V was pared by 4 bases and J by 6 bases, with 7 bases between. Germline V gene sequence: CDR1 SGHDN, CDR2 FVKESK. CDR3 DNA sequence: TGTGCCAGCAGCCTCCGGGGAAACATTCAGTACTTC. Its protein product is CASSLRGNIQYF.

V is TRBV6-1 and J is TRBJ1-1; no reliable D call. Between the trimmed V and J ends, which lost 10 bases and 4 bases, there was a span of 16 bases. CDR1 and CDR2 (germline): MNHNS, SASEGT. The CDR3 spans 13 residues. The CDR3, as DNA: TGTGCCATAAGGAGACCTGCGGGCACTGAAGCTTTCTTT. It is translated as CAIRRPAGTEAFF.

CDR3 DNA sequence: TGCGCCAGCTCAGGGCTATCCTACGAGCAGTACTTC. Amino acid sequence: CASSGLSYEQYF. The V and J genes are TRBV5-1 and TRBJ2-7, with D perhaps TRBD1 (5 bases). The CDR3 sequence is 12 residues long. Germline-derived CDR1 and CDR2 are SGHRS and YFSETQ. The V end lost 7 bases, the J end lost 1 base, and 9 bases lay between the germline ends.

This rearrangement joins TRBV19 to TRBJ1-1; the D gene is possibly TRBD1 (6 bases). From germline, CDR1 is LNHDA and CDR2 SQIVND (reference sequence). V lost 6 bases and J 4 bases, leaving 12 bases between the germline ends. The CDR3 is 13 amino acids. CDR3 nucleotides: TGTGCCAGTAGGCCGCAGGGGATCACTGAAGCTTTCTTT. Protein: CASRPQGITEAFF.

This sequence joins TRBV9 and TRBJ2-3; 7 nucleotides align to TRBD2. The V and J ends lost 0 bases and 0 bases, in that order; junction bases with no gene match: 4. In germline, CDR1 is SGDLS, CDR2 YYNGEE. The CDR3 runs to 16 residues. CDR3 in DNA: TGTGCCAGCAGCGTAGCAGCGGGGTCTAGCACAGATACGCAGTATTTT. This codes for CASSVAAGSSTDTQYF.

For the CDR3, the DNA is TGCGCCAGCAGCCGGGACTGGGGCGACGAGCAGTACTTC. Amino acid sequence: CASSRDWGDEQYF. This chain links TRBV4-1 with TRBJ2-7; the D gene is possibly TRBD2 (6 bases). Deletions cut 4 bases from V and 5 bases from J, with 12 bases between. This CDR3 region has 13 residues. Germline V gene sequence: CDR1 MGHRA, CDR2 YSYEKL.

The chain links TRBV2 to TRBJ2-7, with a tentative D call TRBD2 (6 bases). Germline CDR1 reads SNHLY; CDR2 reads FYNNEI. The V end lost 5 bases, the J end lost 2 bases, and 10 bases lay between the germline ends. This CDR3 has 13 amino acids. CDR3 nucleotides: TGTGCCAGCAGTCGGGACTTTACCTACGAGCAGTACTTC. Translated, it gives CASSRDFTYEQYF.

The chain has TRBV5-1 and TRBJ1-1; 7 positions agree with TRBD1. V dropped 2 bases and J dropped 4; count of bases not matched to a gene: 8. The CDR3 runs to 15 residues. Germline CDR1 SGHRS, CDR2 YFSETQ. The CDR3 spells CASSLNPTGITEAFF. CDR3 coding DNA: TGCGCCAGCAGCTTAAACCCGACAGGGATCACTGAAGCTTTCTTT.

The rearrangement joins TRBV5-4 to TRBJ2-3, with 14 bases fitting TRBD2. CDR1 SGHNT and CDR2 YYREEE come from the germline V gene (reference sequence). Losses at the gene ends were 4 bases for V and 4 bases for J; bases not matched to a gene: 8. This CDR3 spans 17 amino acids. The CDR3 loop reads CASSRGLAGGRADTQYF. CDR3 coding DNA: TGTGCCAGCAGCCGTGGACTAGCGGGAGGAAGGGCAGATACGCAGTATTTT.

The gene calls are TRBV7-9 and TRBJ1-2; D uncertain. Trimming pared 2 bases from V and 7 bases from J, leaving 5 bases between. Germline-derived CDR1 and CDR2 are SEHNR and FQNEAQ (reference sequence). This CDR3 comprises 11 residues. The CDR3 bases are TGTGCCAGCAGCTTACCCCGTGGCTACACCTTC. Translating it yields CASSLPRGYTF. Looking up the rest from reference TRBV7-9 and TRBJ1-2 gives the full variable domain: DTGVSQNPRHKITKRGQNVTFRCDPISEHNRLYWYRQTLGQGPEFLTYFQNEAQLEKSRLLSDRFSAERPKGSFSTLEIQRTEQGDSAMYLCASSLPRGYTFGSGTRLTVV.

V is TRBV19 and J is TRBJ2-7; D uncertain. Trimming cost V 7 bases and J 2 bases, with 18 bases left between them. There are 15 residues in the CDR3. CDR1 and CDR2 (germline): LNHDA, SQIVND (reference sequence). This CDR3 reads CASTQAHSLPYEQYF. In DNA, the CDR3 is TGTGCCAGTACCCAAGCCCACAGTCTGCCCTACGAGCAGTACTTC.

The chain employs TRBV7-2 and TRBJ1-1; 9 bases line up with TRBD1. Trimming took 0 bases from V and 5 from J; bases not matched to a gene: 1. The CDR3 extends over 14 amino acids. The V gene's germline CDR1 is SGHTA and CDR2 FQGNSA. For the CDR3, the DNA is TGTGCCAGCAGCTTAGCACAGGGGGCGACTGAAGCTTTCTTT. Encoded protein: CASSLAQGATEAFF.

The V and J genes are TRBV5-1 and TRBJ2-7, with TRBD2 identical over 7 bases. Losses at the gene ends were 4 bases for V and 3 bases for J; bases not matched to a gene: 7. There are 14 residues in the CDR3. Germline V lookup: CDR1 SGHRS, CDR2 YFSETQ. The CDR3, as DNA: TGCGCCAGCAGCGGATTAGCGGGTAACTACGAGCAGTACTTC. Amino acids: CASSGLAGNYEQYF.

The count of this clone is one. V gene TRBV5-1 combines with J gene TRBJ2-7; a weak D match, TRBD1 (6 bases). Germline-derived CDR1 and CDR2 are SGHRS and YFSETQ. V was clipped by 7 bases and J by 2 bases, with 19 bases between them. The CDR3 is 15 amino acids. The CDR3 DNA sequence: TGCGCCAGCGGCCATCTCCCGGGACAAACCTACGAGCAGTACTTC. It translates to CASGHLPGQTYEQYF.

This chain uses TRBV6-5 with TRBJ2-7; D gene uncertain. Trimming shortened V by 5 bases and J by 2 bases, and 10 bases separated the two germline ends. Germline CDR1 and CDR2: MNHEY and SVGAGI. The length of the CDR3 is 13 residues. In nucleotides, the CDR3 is TGTGCCAGCAGTCAACTACTCGCCTACGAGCAGTACTTC. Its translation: CASSQLLAYEQYF.

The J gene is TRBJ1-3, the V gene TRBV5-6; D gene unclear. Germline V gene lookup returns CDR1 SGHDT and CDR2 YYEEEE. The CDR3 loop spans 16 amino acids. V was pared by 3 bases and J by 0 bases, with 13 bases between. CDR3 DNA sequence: TGTGCCAGCAGCTCTCCGGGTTTGGGCTCTGGAAACACCATATATTTT. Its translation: CASSSPGLGSGNTIYF.

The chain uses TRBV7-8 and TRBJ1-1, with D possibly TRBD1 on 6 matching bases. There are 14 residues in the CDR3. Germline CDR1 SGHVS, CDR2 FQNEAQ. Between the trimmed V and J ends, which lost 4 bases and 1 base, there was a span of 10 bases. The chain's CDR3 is CASSSSDRNTEAFF. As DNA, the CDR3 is TGTGCCAGCAGCTCCTCGGACAGGAACACTGAAGCTTTCTTT. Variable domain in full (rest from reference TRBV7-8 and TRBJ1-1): GAGVSQSPRYKVAKRGQDVALRCDPISGHVSLFWYQQALGQGPEFLTYFQNEAQLDKSGLPSDRFFAERPEGSVSTLKIQRTQQEDSAVYLCASSSSDRNTEAFFGQGTRLTVV.